This paragraph covers one TCR beta chain sequence. What was sequenced were expressed TCRB transcripts, since all of the isolated RNA had been reverse transcribed. Profiled with immunoSEQ multiplex PCR; TCRdb holds only in-frame clones, not every one. The profile covers 120,000 to 150,000 clones, with more than 9% appearing a single time and around 1.2% taken by the ten largest. This sample is part of a study of beta chain features in type 1 diabetes. V was shortened by 7 bases and J by 1 base, with 31 bases between the two germline ends. The CDR3 spans 20 residues. Germline CDR1 is WSHSY and CDR2 is SAAADI.

This rearrangement joins TRBV10-2 to TRBJ2-5; D possibly uses TRBD1 or TRBD2 (10 bases each). Sequenced material: naive CD4+ T cells from blood. This receptor was identified in a man aged 18-30 years in good health. The CDR3 spells CASTRQGASSGGLVQETQYF. Written as DNA, the CDR3 is TGCGCCAGCACTCGACAGGGGGCGTCTAGCGGGGGACTCGTCCAAGAGACCCAGTACTTC.